The following is a TCR beta chain sequence with its context. The data derive from a study of blood T cell repertoires in COVID-19. Study-level background: PBMCs, B-cell-depleted T cells, or T cells were the source of the cDNA or gDNA that made up the material.

Authors' processing steps: From reference gene primer amplification, estimates of nucleated cell counts were derived. Repertoires were generated with immunoSEQ multiplex PCR, while TCRdb's copy carries only in-frame clones and drops some. The V and J calls and clone size come from that table; D and trimming were worked out from the DNA. The data contain over 150,000 clones, around 82% of them singletons. This CDR3 spans 16 amino acids. The V gene end was trimmed by 6 bases and the J gene end by 3 bases; junction bases not matched to a gene: 11. Germline V gene lookup returns CDR1 MNHEY and CDR2 SMNVEV (reference sequence).

The sample consisted of peripheral blood. The receptor comes from a man between 18 and 35 years old with active or convalescent COVID-19. This rearrangement joins TRBV27 to TRBJ2-3; TRBD2 matches 8 bases. CDR3 region: CASSEVAGSRTDTQYF. CDR3 coding DNA: TGTGCCAGCAGCGAAGTAGCGGGGAGCAGAACAGATACGCAGTATTTT.